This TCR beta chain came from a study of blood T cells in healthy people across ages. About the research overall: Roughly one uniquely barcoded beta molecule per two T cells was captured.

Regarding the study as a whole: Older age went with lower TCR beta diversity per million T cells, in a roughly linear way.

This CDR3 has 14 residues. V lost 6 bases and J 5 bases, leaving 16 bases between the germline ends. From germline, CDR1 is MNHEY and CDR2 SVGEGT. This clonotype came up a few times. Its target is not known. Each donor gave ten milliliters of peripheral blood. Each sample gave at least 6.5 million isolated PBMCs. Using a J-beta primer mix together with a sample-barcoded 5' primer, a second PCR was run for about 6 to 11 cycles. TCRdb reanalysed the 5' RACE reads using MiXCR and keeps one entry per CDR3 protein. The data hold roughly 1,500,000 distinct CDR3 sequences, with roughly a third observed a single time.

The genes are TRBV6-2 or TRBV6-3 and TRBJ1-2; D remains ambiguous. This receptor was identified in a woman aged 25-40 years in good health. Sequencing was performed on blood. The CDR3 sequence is CASRSPGNGYGYTF. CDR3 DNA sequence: TGTGCCAGCAGGAGTCCGGGCAACGGGTATGGCTACACCTTC.